The 30 T cell receptor beta chains below were found in one sample sequenced in a study of circulating CD8 cells and anti-PD-1 response in melanoma (dated by TCRdb to about 2020). The instrument was a NextSeq 500. Starting from about 15 ng of total RNA, TCR libraries were made with the QIAseq Immune Repertoire RNA Library Kit, Human TCR Panel. In TCRdb, the public reads were trimmed at Q25 with fastp and aligned with MiXCR, with productive beta chains retained. Duplicate CDR3 protein sequences are folded into a single record with the most common DNA and genes. In all, the sample holds about 1,200 distinct CDR3 sequences, and 7.3% of those were seen once. Clones ranked in the top ten supply 16% of the sample. A BD FACSAria II cell sorter was used to sort four subsets, defined by PD-1 and/or TIGIT, from live CD3+CD8+TCRalphabeta+ cells. Specimen: CD8+ T cells from PBMCs, collected at baseline or after one month of anti-PD-1 therapy (not recorded which). These receptor sequences come from a human donor with melanoma.

Judged by abundance, this clonotype is medium-sized. The J gene is TRBJ2-1, the V gene TRBV28; D is unresolved. CDR3 size: 14 residues. Germline V lookup: CDR1 MDHEN, CDR2 SYDVKM. Trimming took 7 bases from V and 0 from J, leaving 10 bases between them. In DNA, the CDR3 is TGTGCCAGCACCGTGTATAGCTCCTACAATGAGCAGTTCTTC. As protein: CASTVYSSYNEQFF.

Concerning this clonotype itself: A read error is possible here, since a much larger clone lies one base away. This chain links TRBV14 with TRBJ2-7, with 14 bases that match TRBD2. The CDR3 extends over 18 amino acids. Germline lookup yields CDR1 SGHDN and CDR2 FVKESK. The CDR3 protein is CATSQPFPGTSGGYEQYF. The DNA for the CDR3 is TGTGCCACCAGCCAACCTTTCCCCGGGACTAGCGGGGGCTACGAGCAGTACTTC.

By share, this clonotype counts as medium-sized. CDR3 bases: TGTGCCATCAGTGATCAGGGACGTACCCCCTACAATGAGCAGTTCTTC. This codes for CAISDQGRTPYNEQFF. This chain links TRBV10-3 with TRBJ2-1; D might be TRBD1 or TRBD2, each matching 5 bases. The CDR3 consists of 16 residues. Germline CDR1 and CDR2: ENHRY and SYGVKD. Trimming stripped 3 bases from V and 2 bases from J, with 14 bases between.

By proportion, this clonotype is large. The genes are TRBV7-3 and TRBJ2-7; D is unresolved. Germline V lookup: CDR1 SGHTA, CDR2 FQGTGA. V was pared by 4 bases and J by 4 bases, with 8 bases between. The CDR3 contains 12 residues. Here the CDR3 DNA reads TGTGCCAGCAGCTCAGACGGGTACGAGCAGTACTTC. Encoded protein: CASSSDGYEQYF.

Sample share makes this clonotype large. The chain links TRBV7-3 to TRBJ2-7, with D tentatively TRBD1 or TRBD2 (6 bases each). This CDR3 comprises 15 residues. Trimming pared 1 base from V and 5 bases from J, leaving 15 bases between. Germline lookup yields CDR1 SGHTA and CDR2 FQGTGA. The CDR3 loop is CASSLRRGAIDEQYF. The CDR3 DNA follows: TGTGCCAGCAGCTTAAGAAGGGGGGCCATCGACGAGCAGTACTTC.

Relative to its sample, this clonotype is medium-sized (0.01 to 0.1%). This chain connects TRBV27 to TRBJ2-1; 11 bases fit TRBD1. CDR1 MNHEY and CDR2 SMNVEV come from the germline V gene (reference sequence). This CDR3 region has 16 residues. V shed 1 base and J 6 bases; nucleotides not matched to a gene: 5. The CDR3 here is CASSLWRDRGGNEQFF. The CDR3, as DNA: TGTGCCAGCAGTTTATGGCGGGACAGGGGGGGCAATGAGCAGTTCTTC.

By sample share, this clonotype is medium-sized. The J gene is TRBJ1-1, the V gene TRBV5-5; D ambiguous. In germline, CDR1 is SGHKS, CDR2 YYEKEE (reference sequence). This CDR3 comprises 12 residues. V was cut by 3 bases and J by 1 base, with 4 bases left in between. In DNA form, the CDR3 reads TGTGCCAGCAGCTCCAGGAACACTGAAGCTTTCTTT. Translating it yields CASSSRNTEAFF.

By share, this clonotype ranks as medium-sized. The chain uses TRBV14 and TRBJ2-7; D gene unclear. This CDR3 spans 15 amino acids. Germline CDR1 is SGHDN and CDR2 is FVKESK. V shed 0 bases and J shed 7 bases, with 16 bases lying between them. CDR3 coding DNA: TGTGCCAGCAGCCAAGATCCTGGGGTAGATTATGAGCAGTACTTC. Protein: CASSQDPGVDYEQYF.

This clonotype is labeled as medium-sized. The chain uses TRBV29-1 and TRBJ2-7, with D possibly being TRBD1 (6 bases). The CDR3 covers 11 residues. V gave up 4 bases and J gave up 4 bases, with 8 bases separating them. The germline V gene has CDR1 SQVTM and CDR2 ANQGSEA. CDR3 protein: CSVARGYEQYF. The CDR3 DNA sequence: TGCAGCGTTGCAAGGGGGTACGAGCAGTACTTC.

By share of the sample, this clonotype is medium-sized (0.01 to 0.1%). The chain links TRBV19 to TRBJ2-3; 14 bases are a match to TRBD2. The CDR3 covers 15 residues. The V gene end was trimmed by 5 bases and the J gene end by 4 bases; junction bases not matched to a gene: 2. CDR1 and CDR2 (germline): LNHDA, SQIVND (reference sequence). Here the CDR3 reads CASSPTSGGADTQYF. CDR3 DNA: TGTGCCAGTAGTCCGACTAGCGGGGGGGCAGATACGCAGTATTTT.

In this sample, this clonotype is medium-sized. This chain connects TRBV4-2 to TRBJ2-7, with D unresolved. The CDR3 is 15 residues long. Germline lookup yields CDR1 LGHNA and CDR2 YNFKEQ. The V and J ends lost 0 bases and 3 bases respectively, with 12 bases between them. This CDR3 is CASSQEGGANYEQYF. CDR3 nucleotides: TGTGCCAGCAGCCAAGAAGGCGGTGCAAACTACGAGCAGTACTTC.

In this sample, this clonotype is medium-sized. V and J are TRBV25-1 and TRBJ1-5; no clear D. The CDR3 loop spans 15 amino acids. Germline V gives CDR1 MGHDK, CDR2 SYGVNS. V was cut by 3 bases and J by 0 bases, with 9 bases left in between. This chain's CDR3 is CASSEPGNSNQPQHF. The CDR3 DNA sequence: TGTGCCAGCAGTGAGCCCGGGAATAGCAATCAGCCCCAGCATTTT.

Judged by abundance, this clonotype is medium-sized. The rearrangement joins TRBV7-2 to TRBJ1-1, with D possibly matching TRBD1 (6 bases). With 4 bases removed from V and 7 bases from J, the gap between germline ends came to 19 bases. This CDR3 comprises 15 residues. CDR1 and CDR2 from the germline V gene are SGHTA and FQGNSA. CDR3 protein: CASSSLPGHQVEAFF. CDR3 in DNA: TGTGCCAGCAGCTCCCTCCCGGGACACCAAGTTGAAGCTTTCTTT. The entire variable domain, with the rest obtained from reference TRBV7-2 and TRBJ1-1, is as follows: GAGVSQSPSNKVTEKGKDVELRCDPISGHTALYWYRQSLGQGLEFLIYFQGNSAPDKSGLPSDRFSAERTGGSVSTLTIQRTQQEDSAVYLCASSSLPGHQVEAFFGQGTRLTVV.

Regarding this clonotype: A much larger clone differs from this one at a single base, so this may be a read error. Because the CDR3 is missing its conserved closing phenylalanine or tryptophan, this is likely a read error. The gene calls are TRBV20-1 and TRBJ2-1, with D perhaps matching TRBD1 (6 bases). V gave up 5 bases and J gave up 3 bases, with 23 bases separating them. The CDR3 consists of 17 residues. Germline CDR1 is DFQATT and CDR2 is SNEGSKA (reference sequence). The CDR3 sequence: CSAGYRRPEGGYNEQFS. The CDR3 bases are TGCAGTGCTGGATACCGCCGACCTGAAGGGGGCTACAATGAGCAGTTCTCC.

This clonotype ranks as medium-sized. The chain links TRBV7-3 to TRBJ2-7; D might be TRBD1 (6 bases). V was cut by 5 bases and J by 2 bases, with 13 bases left in between. Germline lookup yields CDR1 SGHTA and CDR2 FQGTGA. The CDR3 consists of 14 residues. CDR3 bases: TGTGCCAGCAGCCCCAGGGGACCCCCCTACGAGCAGTACTTC. Translating it yields CASSPRGPPYEQYF.

Within the sample, this clonotype is medium-sized (0.01 to 0.1%). The chain has TRBV27 and TRBJ2-7; D may match TRBD1 or TRBD2 (5 bases each). This CDR3 is 13 amino acids long. Germline assignment: CDR1 MNHEY and CDR2 SMNVEV (reference sequence). V gave up 4 bases and J gave up 5 bases, with 12 bases separating them. DNA for the CDR3: TGTGCCAGCAGTTCGGGGACGGCCAACGAGCAGTACTTC. It translates to CASSSGTANEQYF.

This clonotype rates as medium-sized. V is TRBV4-3 and J is TRBJ2-3; the match to TRBD1 covers 9 bases. The CDR3 covers 15 residues. The germline V gene encodes CDR1 LGHNA and CDR2 YSLEER. J gave up 5 bases and V 5 bases, and 8 bases lay outside the gene matches. CDR3 sequence reads: CASSSFGQGRDTQYF. The CDR3 DNA reads TGCGCCAGCAGCTCCTTCGGACAGGGGAGAGATACGCAGTATTTT.

For this clonotype: A junction boundary mismatches the germline segment, possibly from a read error. The chain joins TRBV5-6 to TRBJ1-1, with D unclear. CDR1 and CDR2 (germline): SGHDT, YYEEEE. The length of the CDR3 is 15 residues. The CDR3 spells CASSFPGSSNTEASF. CDR3 coding DNA: TGTGCCAGCAGCTTTCCAGGCAGTTCGAACACTGAAGCTTCCTTT. Complete variable domain (other parts from reference TRBV5-6 and TRBJ1-1): DAGVTQSPTHLIKTRGQQVTLRCSPKSGHDTVSWYQQALGQGPQFIFQYYEEEERQRGNFPDRFSGHQFPNYSSELNVNALLLGDSALYLCASSFPGSSNTEASFGQGTRLTVV.

By its share, this clonotype is medium-sized (0.01 to 0.1%). The chain recombines TRBV28 with TRBJ2-5; 7 bases fit TRBD1. The germline V gene encodes CDR1 MDHEN and CDR2 SYDVKM. V was pared by 6 bases and J by 5 bases, with 6 bases of the junction left unmatched. This CDR3 comprises 13 residues. The CDR3 here is CASSRDRDETQYF. CDR3 in DNA: TGTGCCAGCAGCCGCGACAGGGACGAGACCCAGTACTTC.

Judged by abundance, this clonotype is large. The junction departs from the called germline gene at one end, perhaps through a read error. The chain employs TRBV25-1 and TRBJ1-2, with D hard to call. The CDR3 sequence is 13 residues long. Germline CDR1 and CDR2: MGHDK and SYGVNS. CDR3 residues: CASSEYQGPPRIF. CDR3 sequence (DNA): TGTGCCAGCAGTGAATATCAAGGTCCGCCTCGAATCTTC.

This clonotype is categorized as large. The V gene is TRBV28, the J gene TRBJ1-1; 7 bases line up with TRBD1. This CDR3 has 15 residues. Germline V lookup: CDR1 MDHEN, CDR2 SYDVKM. With V trimmed by 5 bases and J by 1 base, 7 bases remained unmatched. The CDR3 nucleotides read TGTGCCAGCAGTCCGATCGACAGGGAGAACACTGAAGCTTTCTTT. This translates into CASSPIDRENTEAFF.

By share, this clonotype ranks as medium-sized. V usage is TRBV20-1 and J usage is TRBJ2-7; 12 bases line up with TRBD2. With 4 bases clipped from V and 3 bases from J, the junction kept 10 bases outside the gene matches. The CDR3 consists of 16 residues. From germline, CDR1 is DFQATT and CDR2 SNEGSKA (reference sequence). CDR3 residues: CSATGTSGLYFYEQYF. The CDR3 DNA is TGCAGTGCTACCGGGACTAGCGGGTTATACTTCTACGAGCAGTACTTC.

This clonotype is deemed medium-sized. The chain links TRBV25-1 to TRBJ2-7; the D is unclear. The CDR3 contains 11 residues. Germline assignment: CDR1 MGHDK and CDR2 SYGVNS. V was clipped by 10 bases and J by 3 bases, with 10 bases between them. The CDR3 is CAKSNFYEQYF. The CDR3 coding sequence is TGTGCCAAAAGCAATTTCTACGAGCAGTACTTC.

By share of the sample, this clonotype is medium-sized. The chain links TRBV12-3 or TRBV12-4 to TRBJ1-6; possible D gene TRBD1, 5 bases. V was shortened by 6 bases and J by 9 bases, with 18 bases between the two germline ends. The length of the CDR3 is 15 residues. CDR3 bases: TGTGCCAGCAGCCCAAGGGGTTGGAAGGGTTCACCCCTCCACTTT. It encodes CASSPRGWKGSPLHF.

This clonotype is medium-sized within its sample. This rearrangement joins TRBV28 to TRBJ2-2, with a possible D match to TRBD1 (5 bases). The ends were cut back, 4 bases at V and 0 bases at J, with 6 bases in the middle. The CDR3 covers 14 residues. The germline V gene encodes CDR1 MDHEN and CDR2 SYDVKM. CDR3 in DNA: TGTGCCAGCAGTTCGGACACGAACACCGGGGAGCTGTTTTTT. Residues: CASSSDTNTGELFF.

This clonotype counts as medium-sized. The chain recombines TRBV28 with TRBJ2-3; TRBD2 might be the D (5 bases). V was shortened by 2 bases and J by 2 bases, with 8 bases between the two germline ends. Germline V gives CDR1 MDHEN, CDR2 SYDVKM. The CDR3 sequence is 14 residues long. The CDR3 spells CASSLTSVTDTQYF. DNA of the CDR3: TGTGCCAGCAGTTTAACTAGTGTCACAGATACGCAGTATTTT. Variable domain in full (rest from reference TRBV28 and TRBJ2-3): DVKVTQSSRYLVKRTGEKVFLECVQDMDHENMFWYRQDPGLGLRLIYFSYDVKMKEKGDIPEGYSVSREKKERFSLILESASTNQTSMYLCASSLTSVTDTQYFGPGTRLTVL.

This clonotype is medium-sized. The V and J genes are TRBV7-2 and TRBJ2-2; 13 nucleotides agree with TRBD2. CDR1 and CDR2 (germline): SGHTA, FQGNSA. The length of the CDR3 is 17 residues. Germline trimming cut 5 bases from V and 7 bases from J; bases unmatched to any gene: 10. This CDR3 reads CASSHRLGLAGNGELFF. The CDR3 DNA reads as TGTGCCAGCAGCCATAGACTGGGACTAGCGGGAAACGGGGAGCTGTTTTTT.

This clonotype ranks as medium-sized. The rearrangement uses TRBV27 and TRBJ2-7; 7 bases fit TRBD2. Trimming removed 4 bases from V and 1 base from J; junction bases left unmatched: 7. Looked up from germline, CDR1 is MNHEY and CDR2 is SMNVEV (reference sequence). CDR3 size: 15 residues. The CDR3 loop reads CASSSISGPSYEQYF. CDR3 DNA sequence: TGTGCCAGCAGTTCCATTAGCGGGCCATCCTACGAGCAGTACTTC.

This clonotype is judged medium-sized (0.01 to 0.1%). The chain links TRBV28 to TRBJ1-1; the D is unclear. The CDR3 is 13 residues long. Trimming took 3 bases from V and 3 from J, leaving 8 bases between them. Germline lookup yields CDR1 MDHEN and CDR2 SYDVKM. The DNA of the CDR3 is TGTGCCAGCAGTTTTTCTATTGACACTGAAGCTTTCTTT. Translation: CASSFSIDTEAFF.

This chain uses TRBV29-1 with TRBJ1-2; D unresolved. The germline gives CDR1 SQVTM, CDR2 ANQGSEA. Trimming took 8 bases from V and 2 from J, leaving 18 bases between them. The CDR3 length is 14 residues. CDR3 amino acids: CSSSMAGPNYGYTF. The DNA of the CDR3 is TGCAGCTCGTCGATGGCCGGCCCCAACTATGGCTACACCTTC.